These 6 T cell receptor beta chains were sequenced from one sample in a study of blood T cells in healthy people across ages (dated by TCRdb to about 2015). The library was generated by 5' RACE. TCRdb lists the instrument as Illumina HiSeq 2500. A second roughly 7 to 11 cycle PCR used a sample-barcoded 5' primer and a J-beta primer mix. The public sequencing data were trimmed at Q25 with fastp and processed into clonotypes with MiXCR by TCRdb, which kept only in-frame beta chains. A single entry per CDR3 protein holds the most common genes and DNA from its merged rows. Within this sample are roughly 2 million distinct CDR3 sequences, with around half of them counted one time only. Of the sample, approximately 2.1% is held by the ten largest clones. The sequencing input was blood. Receptor source: a woman aged 35 to 49 in good health.

This chain joins TRBV3-1 and TRBJ2-7; no definite D call. The V end lost 1 base, the J end lost 0 bases, and 7 bases lay between the germline ends. Germline lookup yields CDR1 LGHDT and CDR2 YNNKEL (reference sequence). This CDR3 is built from 14 residues. CDR3 DNA sequence: TGTGCCAGCAGCCAAGGTATAGCCTCCTACGAGCAGTACTTC. This codes for CASSQGIASYEQYF.

This clonotype has more than one count but fewer than ten. The rearrangement links TRBV7-9 to TRBJ2-7, with 9 bases matching TRBD1. CDR1 is SEHNR and CDR2 is FQNEAQ in the germline V gene (reference sequence). The CDR3 runs to 15 residues. J was trimmed by 3 bases and V by 5 bases; bases with no gene match: 8. CDR3 coding DNA: TGTGCCAGCAGCCCCGTACAGGGGGCGATCTACGAGCAGTACTTC. Translating it yields CASSPVQGAIYEQYF.

The gene calls are TRBV7-2 and TRBJ2-6, with D perhaps TRBD2 (5 bases). Trimming stripped 1 base from V and 0 bases from J, with 16 bases between. Germline V gives CDR1 SGHTA, CDR2 FQGNSA. The length of the CDR3 is 19 residues. Written as DNA, the CDR3 is TGTGCCAGCAGCTTAGGGTTGATCTCGGCGGGCTCTGGGGCCAACGTCCTGACTTTC. Protein: CASSLGLISAGSGANVLTF.

In this sample, this clonotype turned up a few times. The V call is TRBV5-1, the J call TRBJ2-5; 9 nucleotides agree with TRBD1. CDR3 size: 16 residues. V shed 4 bases and J 4 bases; nucleotides not matched to a gene: 11. Germline lookup yields CDR1 SGHRS and CDR2 YFSETQ. The CDR3 sequence is CASSSVGGQGRETQYF. In nucleotides, the CDR3 is TGCGCCAGCAGCAGTGTTGGGGGACAGGGACGAGAGACCCAGTACTTC.

This rearrangement joins TRBV7-2 to TRBJ2-3, with D unclear. The germline gives CDR1 SGHTA, CDR2 FQGNSA. V lost 8 bases to trimming and J lost 4 bases, with 7 bases between them. The CDR3 covers 11 residues. CDR3 nucleotide sequence: TGTGCCAGCGTTGGGCCAGATACGCAGTATTTT. Amino acids: CASVGPDTQYF.

In its sample, this clonotype was seen a few times. The rearrangement links TRBV12-3 or TRBV12-4 to TRBJ2-5, with D hard to call. The CDR3 contains 11 residues. V dropped 4 bases and J dropped 10 bases, with 10 bases sitting between them. The CDR3 loop is CASSSGVDQYF. In DNA, the CDR3 is TGTGCCAGCAGTTCCGGCGTGGACCAGTACTTC.